This TCR beta chain stems from a study of T cells in tumors after PD-1 blockade. Assay used: immunoSEQ multiplex PCR; TCRdb lists only in-frame clones, some missing. Of 45,000 to 60,000 clones in the sample, roughly 79% were seen once. The clonotype was recovered from a human donor with basal cell carcinoma. This material consisted of PBMCs, taken before anti-PD-1 treatment.

The CDR3 reads CASSPTSPGELFF. The CDR3 DNA sequence: TGTGCCAGCAGCCCGACTAGTCCCGGGGAGCTGTTTTTT. This sequence joins TRBV7-9 and TRBJ2-2, with D possibly being TRBD2 (6 bases). Between the trimmed V and J ends, which lost 5 bases and 6 bases, there was a span of 10 bases. The CDR3 consists of 13 residues. Germline CDR1 and CDR2: SEHNR and FQNEAQ (reference sequence).